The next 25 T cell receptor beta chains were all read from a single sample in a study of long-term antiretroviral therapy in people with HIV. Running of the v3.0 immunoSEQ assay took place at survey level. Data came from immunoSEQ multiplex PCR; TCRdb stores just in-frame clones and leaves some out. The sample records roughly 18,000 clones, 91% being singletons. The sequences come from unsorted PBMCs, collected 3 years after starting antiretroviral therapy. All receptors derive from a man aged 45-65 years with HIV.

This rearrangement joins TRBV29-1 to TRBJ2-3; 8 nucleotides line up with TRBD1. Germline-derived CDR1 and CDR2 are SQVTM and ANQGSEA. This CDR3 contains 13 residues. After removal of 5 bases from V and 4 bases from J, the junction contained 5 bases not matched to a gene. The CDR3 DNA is TGCAGCGTTAAGGACAGGGTGGCAGATACGCAGTATTTT. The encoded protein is CSVKDRVADTQYF.

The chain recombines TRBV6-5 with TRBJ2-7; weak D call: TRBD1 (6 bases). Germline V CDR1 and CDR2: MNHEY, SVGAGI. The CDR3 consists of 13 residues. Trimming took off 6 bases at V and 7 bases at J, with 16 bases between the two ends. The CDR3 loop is CASRNVQGREQYF. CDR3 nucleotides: TGTGCCAGCAGGAACGTACAGGGAAGGGAGCAGTACTTC.

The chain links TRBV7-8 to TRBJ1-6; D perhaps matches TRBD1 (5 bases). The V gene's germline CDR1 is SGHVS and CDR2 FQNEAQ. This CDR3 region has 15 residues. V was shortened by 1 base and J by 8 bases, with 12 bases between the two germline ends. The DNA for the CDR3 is TGTGCCAGCAGCTTAGGGGAGGGGCCCTATTCACCCCTCCACTTT. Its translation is CASSLGEGPYSPLHF.

DNA for the CDR3: TGTGCCAGCAGCTTAATGCCCGGGACTAGCGGGGGCTCGAACACCGGGGAGCTGTTTTTT. Protein sequence: CASSLMPGTSGGSNTGELFF. The chain carries TRBV9 and TRBJ2-2; 14 bases line up with TRBD2. Germline-derived CDR1 and CDR2 are SGDLS and YYNGEE. V was pared by 4 bases and J by 0 bases, with 11 bases of the junction left unmatched. The CDR3 loop spans 20 amino acids.

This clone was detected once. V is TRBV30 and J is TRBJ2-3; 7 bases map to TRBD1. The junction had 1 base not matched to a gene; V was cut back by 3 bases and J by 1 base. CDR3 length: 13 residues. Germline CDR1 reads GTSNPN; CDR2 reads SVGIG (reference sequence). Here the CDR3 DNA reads TGTGCCTGGAGAGGGGGCCGCACAGATACGCAGTATTTT. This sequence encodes CAWRGGRTDTQYF.

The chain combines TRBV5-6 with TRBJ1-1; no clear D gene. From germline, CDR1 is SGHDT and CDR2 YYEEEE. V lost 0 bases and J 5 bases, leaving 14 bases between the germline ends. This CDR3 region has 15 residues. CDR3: CASSLGVGSKTEAFF. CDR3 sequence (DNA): TGTGCCAGCAGCTTGGGAGTTGGGTCGAAGACTGAAGCTTTCTTT.

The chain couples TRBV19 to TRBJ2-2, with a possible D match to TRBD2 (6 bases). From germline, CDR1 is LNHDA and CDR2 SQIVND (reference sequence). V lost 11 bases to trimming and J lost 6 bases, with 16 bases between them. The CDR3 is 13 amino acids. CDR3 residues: CASTGVISGELFF. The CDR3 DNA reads TGTGCCTCAACGGGGGTTATATCCGGGGAGCTGTTTTTT.

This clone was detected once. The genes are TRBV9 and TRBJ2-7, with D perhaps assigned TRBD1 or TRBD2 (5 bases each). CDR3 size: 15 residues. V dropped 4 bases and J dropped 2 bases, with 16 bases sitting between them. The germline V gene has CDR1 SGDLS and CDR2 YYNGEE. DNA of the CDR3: TGTGCCAGCAGCCCCTCCGGGACCGTTACCTACGAGCAGTACTTC. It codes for CASSPSGTVTYEQYF. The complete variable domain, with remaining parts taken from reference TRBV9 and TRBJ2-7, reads DSGVTQTPKHLITATGQRVTLRCSPRSGDLSVYWYQQSLDQGLQFLIQYYNGEERAKGNILERFSAQQFPDLHSELNLSSLELGDSALYFCASSPSGTVTYEQYFGPGTRLTVT.

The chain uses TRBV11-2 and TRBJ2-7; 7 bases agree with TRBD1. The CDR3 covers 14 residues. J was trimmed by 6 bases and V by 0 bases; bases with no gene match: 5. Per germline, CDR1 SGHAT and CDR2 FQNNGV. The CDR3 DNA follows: TGTGCCAGCAGCTTAGATAACAGGGGTTTCGAGCAGTACTTC. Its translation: CASSLDNRGFEQYF. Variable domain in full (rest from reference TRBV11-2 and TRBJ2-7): EAGVAQSPRYKIIEKRQSVAFWCNPISGHATLYWYQQILGQGPKLLIQFQNNGVVDDSQLPKDRFSAERLKGVDSTLKIQPAKLEDSAVYLCASSLDNRGFEQYFGPGTRLTVT.

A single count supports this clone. The CDR3 protein is CASSQDSRANEQFF. The CDR3 region has the DNA TGCGCCAGCAGCCAAGATTCAAGGGCCAATGAGCAGTTCTTC. The V and J genes are TRBV4-3 and TRBJ2-1; no clear D gene. Germline V gives CDR1 LGHNA, CDR2 YSLEER. Trimming removed 0 bases at V and 6 bases at J, with 9 bases between. This CDR3 contains 14 residues.

The CDR3 nucleotides are TGCGCCAGCAGCCAAGTGGGGGGTTCTGGGGCCAACGTCCTGACTTTC. Translation: CASSQVGGSGANVLTF. V is TRBV4-3 and J is TRBJ2-6; the D gene is possibly TRBD2 (6 bases). Looked up from germline, CDR1 is LGHNA and CDR2 is YSLEER. The V end was cut by 1 base, the J end by 1 base, with 8 bases between. The CDR3 length is 16 residues.

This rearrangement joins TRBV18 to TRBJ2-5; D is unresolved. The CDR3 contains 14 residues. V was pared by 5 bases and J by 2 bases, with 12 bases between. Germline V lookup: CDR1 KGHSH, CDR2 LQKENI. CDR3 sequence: CASSWSPVQETQYF. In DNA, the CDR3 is TGTGCCAGCTCATGGTCCCCAGTACAAGAGACCCAGTACTTC.

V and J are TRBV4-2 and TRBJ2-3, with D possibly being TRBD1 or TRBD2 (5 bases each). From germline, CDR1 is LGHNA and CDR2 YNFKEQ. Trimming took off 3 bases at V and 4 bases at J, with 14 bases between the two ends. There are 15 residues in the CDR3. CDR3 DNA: TGTGCCAGCAGCCAGGGGGAACAGGCCGCAGATACGCAGTATTTT. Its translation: CASSQGEQAADTQYF.

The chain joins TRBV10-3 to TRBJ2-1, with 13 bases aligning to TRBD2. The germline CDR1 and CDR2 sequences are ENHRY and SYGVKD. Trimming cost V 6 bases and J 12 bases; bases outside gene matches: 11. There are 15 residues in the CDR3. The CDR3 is CAISSGTSGVGGQFF. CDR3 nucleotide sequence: TGTGCCATCAGCTCCGGGACTAGCGGGGTAGGGGGGCAGTTCTTC.

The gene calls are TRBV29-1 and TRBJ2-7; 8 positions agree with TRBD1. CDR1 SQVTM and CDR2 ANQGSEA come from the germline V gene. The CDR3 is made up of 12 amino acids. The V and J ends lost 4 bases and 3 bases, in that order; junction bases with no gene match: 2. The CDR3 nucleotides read TGCAGCGTTGTTGGACAGGGCTACGAGCAGTACTTC. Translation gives CSVVGQGYEQYF.

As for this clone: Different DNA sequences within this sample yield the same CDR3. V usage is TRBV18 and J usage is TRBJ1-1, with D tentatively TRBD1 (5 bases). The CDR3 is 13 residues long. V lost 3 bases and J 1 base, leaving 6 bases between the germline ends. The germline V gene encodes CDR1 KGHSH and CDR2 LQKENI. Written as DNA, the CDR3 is TGTGCCAGCTCACCTCAGGGGAACACTGAAGCTTTCTTT. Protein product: CASSPQGNTEAFF.

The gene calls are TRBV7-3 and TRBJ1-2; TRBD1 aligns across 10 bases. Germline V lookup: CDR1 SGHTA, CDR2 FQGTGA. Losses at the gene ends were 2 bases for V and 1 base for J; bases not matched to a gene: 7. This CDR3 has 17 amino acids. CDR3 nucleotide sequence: TGTGCCAGCAGCTTATACCCCGGGACAGGGGATAACTATGGCTACACCTTC. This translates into CASSLYPGTGDNYGYTF.

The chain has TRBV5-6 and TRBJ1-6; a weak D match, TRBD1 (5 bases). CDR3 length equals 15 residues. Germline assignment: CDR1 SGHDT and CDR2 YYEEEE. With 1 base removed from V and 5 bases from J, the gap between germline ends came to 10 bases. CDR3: CASSLRRTNNSPLHF. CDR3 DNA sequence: TGTGCCAGCAGCTTGAGGCGGACAAATAATTCACCCCTCCACTTT.

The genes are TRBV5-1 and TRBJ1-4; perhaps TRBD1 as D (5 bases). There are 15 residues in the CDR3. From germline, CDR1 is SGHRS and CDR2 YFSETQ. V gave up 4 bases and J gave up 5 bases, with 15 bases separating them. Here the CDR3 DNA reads TGCGCCAGCAGCAAGGGAGACAGTCTCAATGAAAAACTGTTTTTT. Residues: CASSKGDSLNEKLFF.

CDR3 residues: CASSFTGYNEQFF. The CDR3 bases are TGTGCCAGTAGCTTTACAGGGTACAATGAGCAGTTCTTC. The chain employs TRBV19 and TRBJ2-1, with D possibly being TRBD1 (6 bases). V was pared by 6 bases and J by 4 bases, with 10 bases between. The length of the CDR3 is 13 residues. Germline CDR1 reads LNHDA; CDR2 reads SQIVND (reference sequence).

CDR3 coding DNA: TGTGCCAGCAGCCGTAAAGTAGATACGCAGTATTTT. It translates to CASSRKVDTQYF. V is TRBV5-4 and J is TRBJ2-3; D ambiguous. V was clipped by 4 bases and J by 5 bases, with 8 bases between them. The CDR3 is 12 amino acids. Germline V gene data show CDR1 as SGHNT and CDR2 as YYREEE (reference sequence).

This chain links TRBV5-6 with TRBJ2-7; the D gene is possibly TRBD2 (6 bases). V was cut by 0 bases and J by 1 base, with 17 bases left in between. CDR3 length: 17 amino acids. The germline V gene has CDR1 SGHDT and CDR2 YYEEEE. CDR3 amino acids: CASSLGETRLGSYEQYF. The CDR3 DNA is TGTGCCAGCAGCTTGGGGGAGACTAGGTTGGGGTCCTACGAGCAGTACTTC.

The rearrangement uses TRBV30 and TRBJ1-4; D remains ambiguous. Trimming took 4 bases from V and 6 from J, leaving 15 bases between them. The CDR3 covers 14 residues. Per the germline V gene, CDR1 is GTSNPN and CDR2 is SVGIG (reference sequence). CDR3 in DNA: TGTGCCTGGACCCCGAGGCACTGGGATGAAAAACTGTTTTTT. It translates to CAWTPRHWDEKLFF.

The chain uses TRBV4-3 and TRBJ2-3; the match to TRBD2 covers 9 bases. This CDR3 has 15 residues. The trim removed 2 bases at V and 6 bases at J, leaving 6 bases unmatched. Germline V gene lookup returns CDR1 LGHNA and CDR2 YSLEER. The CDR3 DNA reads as TGCGCCAGCAGCCAACTAGCGGGGTCCTTGGATACGCAGTATTTT. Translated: CASSQLAGSLDTQYF.

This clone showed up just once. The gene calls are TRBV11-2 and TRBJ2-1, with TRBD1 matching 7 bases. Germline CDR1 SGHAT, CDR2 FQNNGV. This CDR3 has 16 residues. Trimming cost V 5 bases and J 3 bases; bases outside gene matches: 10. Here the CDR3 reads CASSNVQGLIYNEQFF. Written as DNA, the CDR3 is TGTGCCAGCAGCAACGTACAGGGGTTAATCTACAATGAGCAGTTCTTC.